The sequence of this T cell receptor beta chain was determined in a study of T cell changes during pregnancy in multiple sclerosis. Germline CDR1 reads MNHNS; CDR2 reads SASEGT. This CDR3 contains 16 residues. With 4 bases removed from V and 5 bases from J, the gap between germline ends came to 18 bases. Sequencing was performed with immunoSEQ multiplex PCR; in TCRdb, only in-frame clones are kept and a portion is missing. This table has some 45,000 clones, about 90% appearing once. The chain employs TRBV6-1 and TRBJ2-1; tentatively, D is TRBD1 (6 bases). The sample was CD4+ T cells from peripheral blood mononuclear cells, taken after pregnancy. The sequence derives from a female donor in good health, enrolled as a control in a pregnancy study. The CDR3 DNA is TGTGCCAGCAGTGGCCTGGGGGCGGGTGAGCACAATGAGCAGTTCTTC. It encodes CASSGLGAGEHNEQFF.